There are a few counts of the clone carrying this T cell receptor (beta chain). Its specificity is not known. The data were obtained in a study of cytomegalovirus exposure and HLA in healthy donors. Overall study results and limits: A later analysis associated some 16,000 TCR beta sequences with HLA alleles at a 0.05 false discovery rate. In a later analysis, productive TCRs from donors in an Asian-associated ancestry cluster reportedly carried fewer N-insertions than the cohort mean.

The primer mix had 60 Vbeta and 13 Jbeta primers. Sequencing was performed with immunoSEQ multiplex PCR; in TCRdb, only in-frame clones are kept and a portion is missing. The top ten hold around 2.7% of the sample, which has about 130,000 clones, approximately 70% seen once. Germline V CDR1 and CDR2: SGHAT, FQNNGV. The CDR3 loop spans 15 amino acids. This TCR derives from a woman aged 60 to 75 in good health and CMV-seropositive. The rearrangement links TRBV11-2 to TRBJ2-2; 15 bases match TRBD2. Input material: PBMCs. The CDR3 loop is CAGTSGGPNTGELFF. CDR3 DNA: TGTGCAGGGACTAGCGGGGGGCCAAACACCGGGGAGCTGTTTTTT.